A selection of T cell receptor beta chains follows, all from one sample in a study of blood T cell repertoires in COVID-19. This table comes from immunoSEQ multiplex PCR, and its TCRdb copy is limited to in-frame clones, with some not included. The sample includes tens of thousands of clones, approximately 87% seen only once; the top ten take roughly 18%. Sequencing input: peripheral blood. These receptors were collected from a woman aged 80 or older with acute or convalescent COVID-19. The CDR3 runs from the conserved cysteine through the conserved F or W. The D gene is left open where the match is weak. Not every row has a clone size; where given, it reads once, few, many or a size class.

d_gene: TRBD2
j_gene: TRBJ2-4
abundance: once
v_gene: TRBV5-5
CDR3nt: TGTGCCAGCAGGATAACTAGCGGGAGCAGCGGGGCCAAAAACATTCAGTACTTC
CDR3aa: CASRITSGSSGAKNIQYF

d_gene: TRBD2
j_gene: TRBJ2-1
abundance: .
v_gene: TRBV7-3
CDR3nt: TGTGCCAGCAGCTTATCTAGCGGATCATCCTACAATGAGCAGTTCTTC
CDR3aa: CASSLSSGSSYNEQFF

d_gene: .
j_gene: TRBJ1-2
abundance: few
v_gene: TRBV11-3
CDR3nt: TGTGCCAGCACCCCGCGGGGGGACTATGGCTACACCTTC
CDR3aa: CASTPRGDYGYTF

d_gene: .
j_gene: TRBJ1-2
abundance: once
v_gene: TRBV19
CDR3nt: TGTGCCAGTAGCCAGACCAGGGGAGCTAACTATGGCTACACCTTC
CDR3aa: CASSQTRGANYGYTF

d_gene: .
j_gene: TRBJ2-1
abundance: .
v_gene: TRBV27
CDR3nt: TGTGCCAGCGGTCAGGGATCTTCCCCAAGGGAGCAGTTCTTC
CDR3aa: CASGQGSSPREQFF

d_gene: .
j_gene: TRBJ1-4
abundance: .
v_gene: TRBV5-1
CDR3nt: TGCGCCAGCAGCTTGGGAACCAGGGCAACTAATGAAAAACTGTTTTTT
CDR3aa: CASSLGTRATNEKLFF

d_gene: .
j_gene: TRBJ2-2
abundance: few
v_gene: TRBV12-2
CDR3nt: TGTGCAAGTCGCTCTCCCCGACTAGTTTCGAACACCGGGGAGCTGTTTTTT
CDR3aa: CASRSPRLVSNTGELFF

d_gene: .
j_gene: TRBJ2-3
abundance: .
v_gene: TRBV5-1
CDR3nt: TGCGCCAGCAGCTTGGCGAGCGGGTTCACAGATACGCAGTATTTT
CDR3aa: CASSLASGFTDTQYF

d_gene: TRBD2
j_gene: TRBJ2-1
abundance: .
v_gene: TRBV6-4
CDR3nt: TGTGCCAGCAGTGACGGTAGCGGGGGGAATGAGCAGTTCTTC
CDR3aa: CASSDGSGGNEQFF

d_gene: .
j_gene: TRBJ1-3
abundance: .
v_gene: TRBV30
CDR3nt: TGTGCCTGGGGTCCGGGACTAACAACAGGAAACACCATATATTTT
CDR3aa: CAWGPGLTTGNTIYF

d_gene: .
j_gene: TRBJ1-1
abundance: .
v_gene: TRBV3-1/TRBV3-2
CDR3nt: TGTGCCAGCAGCCAAGGGTGGGGGGAAAAAGCTTTCTTT
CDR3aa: CASSQGWGEKAFF

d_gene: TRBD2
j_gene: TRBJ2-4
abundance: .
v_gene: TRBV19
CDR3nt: TGTGCCAGTACCAAAGCGACTAGCGGTCTTATAGCCAAAAACATTCAGTACTTC
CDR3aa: CASTKATSGLIAKNIQYF

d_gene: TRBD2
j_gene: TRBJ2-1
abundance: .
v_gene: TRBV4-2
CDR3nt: TGTGCCAGCAGCCAGGGCGGGAGCGGACTAGCGGGAGTGGGTTCCTACAATGAGCAGTTCTTC
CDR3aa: CASSQGGSGLAGVGSYNEQFF

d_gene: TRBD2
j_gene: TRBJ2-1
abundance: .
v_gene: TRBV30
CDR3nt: TGTGCCTGGAGTCTACAAGGGACTAGCGGGAGTTTAACCACGTACAATGAGCAGTTCTTC
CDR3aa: CAWSLQGTSGSLTTYNEQFF

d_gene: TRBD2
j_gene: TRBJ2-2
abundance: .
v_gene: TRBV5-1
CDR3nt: TGCGCCAGCAGCGTACTTAGCGGGGGCGCGGACGGGGAGCTGTTTTTT
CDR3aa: CASSVLSGGADGELFF

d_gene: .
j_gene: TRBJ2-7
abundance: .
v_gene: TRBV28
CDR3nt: TGTGCCAGCTTCGGGACTCTTTCCTCCTACGAGCAGTACTTC
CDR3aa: CASFGTLSSYEQYF

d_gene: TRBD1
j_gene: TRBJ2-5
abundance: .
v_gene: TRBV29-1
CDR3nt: TGCAGCGCGAGGGGAGGGACAGGGGGACCAACTTACCAAGAGACCCAGTACTTC
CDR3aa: CSARGGTGGPTYQETQYF

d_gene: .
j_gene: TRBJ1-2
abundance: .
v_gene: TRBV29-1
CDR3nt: TGCAGCGTTTTAGGAGGGGATGATATCTATGGCTACACCTTC
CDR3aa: CSVLGGDDIYGYTF

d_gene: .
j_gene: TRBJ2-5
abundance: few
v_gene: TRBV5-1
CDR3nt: TGCGCCAGCAGCTTGATGGGTAGGGGGCAAGAGACCCAGTACTTC
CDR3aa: CASSLMGRGQETQYF

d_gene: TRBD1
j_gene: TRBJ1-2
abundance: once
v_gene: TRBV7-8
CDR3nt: TGTGCCAGCAGCTTAGACAGGGGCGGCTATGGCTACACCTTC
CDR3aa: CASSLDRGGYGYTF

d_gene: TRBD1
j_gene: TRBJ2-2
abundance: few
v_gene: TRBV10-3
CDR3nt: TGTGCCACCCGAGGGACAGGCCACACCGGGGAGCTGTTTTTT
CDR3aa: CATRGTGHTGELFF

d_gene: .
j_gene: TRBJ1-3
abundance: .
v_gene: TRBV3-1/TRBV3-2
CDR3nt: TGTGCCAGCAACCTAGGGGGAGCTGGAAACACCATATATTTT
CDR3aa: CASNLGGAGNTIYF

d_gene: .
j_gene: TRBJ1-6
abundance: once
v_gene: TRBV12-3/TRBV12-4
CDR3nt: TGTGCCAGCAGTCGACGAAGCCAGGCACCCCTCCACTTT
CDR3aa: CASSRRSQAPLHF

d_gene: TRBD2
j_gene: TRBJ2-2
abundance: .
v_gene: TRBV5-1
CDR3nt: TGCGCCAGCAGCTTGGACGGGACTAGCGCCGCGAACACCGGGGAGCTGTTTTTT
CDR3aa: CASSLDGTSAANTGELFF

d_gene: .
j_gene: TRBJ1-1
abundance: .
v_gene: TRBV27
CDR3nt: TGTGCCAGCAGTAGAGGGCAGGGAGGAGCTTTCTTT
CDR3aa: CASSRGQGGAFF

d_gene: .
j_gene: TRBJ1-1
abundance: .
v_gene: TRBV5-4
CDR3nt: TGTGCCAGCAGCCGGTTCGGAGGTCAGGCAGCCAGTGAAGCTTTCTTT
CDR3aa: CASSRFGGQAASEAFF

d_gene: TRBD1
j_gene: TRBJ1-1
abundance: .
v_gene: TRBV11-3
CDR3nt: TGTGCCAGCAGCTCCGGGACAGGGGGAATGACTTTCTTT
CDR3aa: CASSSGTGGMTFF

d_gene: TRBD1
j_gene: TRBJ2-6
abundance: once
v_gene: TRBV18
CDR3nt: TGTGCCAGCTCTCCGACAGGGTTCTCTGGGGCCAACGTCCTGACTTTC
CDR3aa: CASSPTGFSGANVLTF

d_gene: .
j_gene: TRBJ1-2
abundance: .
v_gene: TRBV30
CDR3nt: TGTGCCTGGAGTCCGTTCACGACAGGAAACTATGGCTACACCTTC
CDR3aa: CAWSPFTTGNYGYTF

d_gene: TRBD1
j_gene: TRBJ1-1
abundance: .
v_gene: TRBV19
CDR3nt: TGTGCCAGTAGTTCCCAGGACAGGGCTGAAGCTTTCTTT
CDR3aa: CASSSQDRAEAFF

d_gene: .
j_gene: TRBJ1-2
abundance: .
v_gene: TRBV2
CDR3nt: TGTGCCGGTAGAGGGGGAGACTATGGCTACACCTTC
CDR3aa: CAGRGGDYGYTF

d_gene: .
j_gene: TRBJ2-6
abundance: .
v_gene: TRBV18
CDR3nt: TGTGCCAGCTTAAACTCTGGGGCCAACGTCCTGACTTTC
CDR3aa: CASLNSGANVLTF

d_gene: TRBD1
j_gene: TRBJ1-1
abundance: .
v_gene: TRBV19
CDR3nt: TGTGCCAGTAGTTCCGACAGGGCGACTGAAGCTTTCTTT
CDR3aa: CASSSDRATEAFF

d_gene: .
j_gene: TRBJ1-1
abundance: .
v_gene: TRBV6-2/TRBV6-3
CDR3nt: TGTGCCAGCAGTTATAGCAGGGACACTGAAGCTTTCTTT
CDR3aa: CASSYSRDTEAFF

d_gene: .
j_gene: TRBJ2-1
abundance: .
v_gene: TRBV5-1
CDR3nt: TGCGCCAGCAGCCCCGAACCGCGGGGCAACAATGAGCAGTTCTTC
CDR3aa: CASSPEPRGNNEQFF

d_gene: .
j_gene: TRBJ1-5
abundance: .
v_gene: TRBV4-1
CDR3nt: TGCGCCAGCAGCCAAGACAGGTATGGCGGCAATCAGCCCCAGCATTTT
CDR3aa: CASSQDRYGGNQPQHF

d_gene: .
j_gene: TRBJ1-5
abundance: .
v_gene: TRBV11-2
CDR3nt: TGTGCCAGCAGCTTAGCCTCCAATCAGCCCCAGCATTTT
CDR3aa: CASSLASNQPQHF

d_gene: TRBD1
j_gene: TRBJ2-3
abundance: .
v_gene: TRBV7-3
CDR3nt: TGTGCCAGCAGCCCATTGACAGGGGGCACAGATACGCAGTATTTT
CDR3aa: CASSPLTGGTDTQYF

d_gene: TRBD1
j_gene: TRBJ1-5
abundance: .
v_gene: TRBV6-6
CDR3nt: TGTGCCAGCGAACAGGGGGTGGGTCAGCCCCAGCATTTT
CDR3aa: CASEQGVGQPQHF

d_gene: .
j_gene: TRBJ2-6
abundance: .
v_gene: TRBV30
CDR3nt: TGTGCCTGGAGTGTACTTAGTTCCGGGGCCAACGTCCTGACTTTC
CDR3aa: CAWSVLSSGANVLTF

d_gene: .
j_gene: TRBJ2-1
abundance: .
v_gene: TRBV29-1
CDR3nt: TGCAGCGTTGAAGATTGGGCAGCCAATGAGCAGTTCTTC
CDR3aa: CSVEDWAANEQFF

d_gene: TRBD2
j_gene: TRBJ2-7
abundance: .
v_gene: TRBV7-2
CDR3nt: TGTGCCAGCAGCCCTAGCGGGGGGACCTCCTACGAGCAGTACTTC
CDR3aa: CASSPSGGTSYEQYF

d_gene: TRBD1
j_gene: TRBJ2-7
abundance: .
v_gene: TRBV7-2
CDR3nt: TGTGCCAGCAGCCCTGGACAGGGGGGGATCTACGAGCAGTACTTC
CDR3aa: CASSPGQGGIYEQYF

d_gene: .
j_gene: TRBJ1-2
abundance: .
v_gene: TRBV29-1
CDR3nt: TGCAGCGTTGAATCCCAGGGTTATGGCTACACCTTC
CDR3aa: CSVESQGYGYTF

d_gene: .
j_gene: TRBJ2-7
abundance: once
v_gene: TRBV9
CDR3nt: TGTGCCAGCAGCGACGGACTGGCCTACGAGCAGTACTTC
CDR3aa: CASSDGLAYEQYF

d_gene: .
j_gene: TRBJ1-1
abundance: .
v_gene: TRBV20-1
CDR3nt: TGCAGTGCTAGTTCATCGACTATGAACACTGAAGCTTTCTTT
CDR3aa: CSASSSTMNTEAFF

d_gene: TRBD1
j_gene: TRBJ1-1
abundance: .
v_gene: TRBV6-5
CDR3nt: TGTGCCAGCAGAACAGGGGGCACTGAAGCTTTCTTT
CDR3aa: CASRTGGTEAFF

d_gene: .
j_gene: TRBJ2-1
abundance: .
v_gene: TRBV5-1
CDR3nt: TGCGCCAGCAGCTTGGCGGACAGCTACAATGAGCAGTTCTTC
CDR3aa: CASSLADSYNEQFF

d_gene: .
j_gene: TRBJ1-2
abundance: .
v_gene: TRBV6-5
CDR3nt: TGTGCCAGCAGGGGAGACAGGACTGGTGACTATGGCTACACCTTC
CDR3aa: CASRGDRTGDYGYTF

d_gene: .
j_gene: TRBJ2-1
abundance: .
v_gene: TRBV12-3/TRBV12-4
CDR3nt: TGTGCCAGCAGTCCCGCGGCCCATGAGCAGTTCTTC
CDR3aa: CASSPAAHEQFF

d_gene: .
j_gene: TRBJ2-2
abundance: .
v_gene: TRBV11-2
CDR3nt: TGTGCCAGCAGCCTGCAGAGGGAGCTGTTTTTT
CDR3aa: CASSLQRELFF

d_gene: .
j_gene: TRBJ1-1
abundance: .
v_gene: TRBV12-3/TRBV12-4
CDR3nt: TGTGCCACCTCCCGGGTCTACACTGAAGCTTTCTTT
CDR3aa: CATSRVYTEAFF

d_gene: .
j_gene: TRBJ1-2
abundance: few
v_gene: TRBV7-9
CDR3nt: TGTGCCAGCAGCTTAGTTCAGGGGTGGAACTATGGCTACACCTTC
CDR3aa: CASSLVQGWNYGYTF

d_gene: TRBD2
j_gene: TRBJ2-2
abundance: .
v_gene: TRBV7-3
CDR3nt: TGTGCCAGCAGCCCATTAATTAGCGGGAGGCGTTTTGCCACCGGGGAGCTGTTTTTT
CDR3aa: CASSPLISGRRFATGELFF

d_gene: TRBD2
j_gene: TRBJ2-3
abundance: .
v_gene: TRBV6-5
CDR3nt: TGTGCCAGCAGTACACTAGCGGGGTCCGTGGATACGCAGTATTTT
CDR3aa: CASSTLAGSVDTQYF

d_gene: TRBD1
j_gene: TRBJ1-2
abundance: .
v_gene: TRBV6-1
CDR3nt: TGTGCCAGCAGTGAGGACAGGGGTAACTATGGCTACACCTTC
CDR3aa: CASSEDRGNYGYTF